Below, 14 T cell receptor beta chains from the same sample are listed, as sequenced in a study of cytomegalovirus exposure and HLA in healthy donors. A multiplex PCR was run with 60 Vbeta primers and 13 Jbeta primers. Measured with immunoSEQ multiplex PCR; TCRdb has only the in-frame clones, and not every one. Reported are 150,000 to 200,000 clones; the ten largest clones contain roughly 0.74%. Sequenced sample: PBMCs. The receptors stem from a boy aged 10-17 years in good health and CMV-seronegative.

CDR3 sequence reads: CASSLETSTGELFF. The CDR3 DNA follows: TGCGCCAGCAGCTTAGAAACTAGCACCGGGGAGCTGTTTTTT. The chain is built from TRBV5-1 and TRBJ2-2; TRBD2 might be the D (5 bases). The V gene lost 2 bases and the J gene lost 4 bases, with 9 bases spanning the gap. This CDR3 is 14 amino acids long. Germline-derived CDR1 and CDR2 are SGHRS and YFSETQ.

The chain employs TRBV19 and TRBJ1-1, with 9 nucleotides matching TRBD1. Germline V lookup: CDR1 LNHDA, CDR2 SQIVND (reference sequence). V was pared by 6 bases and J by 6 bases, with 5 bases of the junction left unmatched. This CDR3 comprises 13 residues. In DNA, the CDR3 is TGTGCCAGTAGACCCACAGGGGGCGCTGAAGCTTTCTTT. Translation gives CASRPTGGAEAFF.

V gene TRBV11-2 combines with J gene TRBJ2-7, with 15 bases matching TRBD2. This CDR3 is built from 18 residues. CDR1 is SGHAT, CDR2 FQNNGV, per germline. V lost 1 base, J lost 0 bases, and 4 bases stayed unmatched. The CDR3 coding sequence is TGTGCCAGCAGCTTAGGGACTAGCGGGAGGGCCTTCTCCTACGAGCAGTACTTC. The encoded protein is CASSLGTSGRAFSYEQYF.

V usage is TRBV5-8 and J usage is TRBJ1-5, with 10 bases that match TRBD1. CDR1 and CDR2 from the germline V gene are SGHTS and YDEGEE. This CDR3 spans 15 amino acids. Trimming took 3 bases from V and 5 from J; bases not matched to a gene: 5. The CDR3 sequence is CASSWDRGLYQPQHF. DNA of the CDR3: TGTGCCAGCAGCTGGGACAGGGGCCTTTATCAGCCCCAGCATTTT.

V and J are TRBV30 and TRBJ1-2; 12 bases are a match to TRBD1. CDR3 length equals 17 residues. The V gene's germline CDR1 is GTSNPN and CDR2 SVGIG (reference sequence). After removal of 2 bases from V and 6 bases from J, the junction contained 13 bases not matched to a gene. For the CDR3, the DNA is TGTGCCTGGAGTACACCCGGGACAGGGGGCTTAGGCAATGGCTACACCTTC. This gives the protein CAWSTPGTGGLGNGYTF.

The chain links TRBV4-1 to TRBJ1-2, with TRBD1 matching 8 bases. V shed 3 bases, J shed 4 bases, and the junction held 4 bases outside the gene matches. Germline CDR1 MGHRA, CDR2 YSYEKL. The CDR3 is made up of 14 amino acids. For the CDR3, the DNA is TGCGCCAGCAGCCATATCGGACAGGGCTATGGCTACACCTTC. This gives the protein CASSHIGQGYGYTF.

This CDR3 is CASRFRGGANVLTF. Written as DNA, the CDR3 is TGTGCCAGTAGATTCCGAGGGGGGGCCAACGTCCTGACTTTC. V usage is TRBV19 and J usage is TRBJ2-6; the D gene is possibly TRBD2 (5 bases). V was pared by 6 bases and J by 4 bases, with 10 bases between. The CDR3 length is 14 residues. Germline CDR1 reads LNHDA; CDR2 reads SQIVND (reference sequence).

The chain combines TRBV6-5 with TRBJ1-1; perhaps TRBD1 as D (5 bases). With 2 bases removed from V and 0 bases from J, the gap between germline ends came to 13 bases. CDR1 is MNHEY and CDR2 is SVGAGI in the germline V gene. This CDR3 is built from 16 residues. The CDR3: CASSYVSGSMNTEAFF. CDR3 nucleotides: TGTGCCAGCAGTTACGTTTCAGGGTCCATGAACACTGAAGCTTTCTTT.

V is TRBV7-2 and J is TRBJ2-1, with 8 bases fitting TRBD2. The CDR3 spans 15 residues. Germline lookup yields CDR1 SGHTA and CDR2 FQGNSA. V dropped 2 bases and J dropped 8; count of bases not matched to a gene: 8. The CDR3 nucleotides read TGTGCCAGCAGCTTATTCGGTCGAGCGGGGGATGAGCAGTTCTTC. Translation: CASSLFGRAGDEQFF. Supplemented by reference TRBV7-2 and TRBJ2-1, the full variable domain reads GAGVSQSPSNKVTEKGKDVELRCDPISGHTALYWYRQSLGQGLEFLIYFQGNSAPDKSGLPSDRFSAERTGGSVSTLTIQRTQQEDSAVYLCASSLFGRAGDEQFFGPGTRLTVL.

DNA for the CDR3: TGTGCCAGCAGCTTAAGCGGGGACGGGGAGCTGTTTTTT. Translating gives CASSLSGDGELFF. This chain joins TRBV7-3 and TRBJ2-2, with D possibly matching TRBD2 (6 bases). Germline V gene sequence: CDR1 SGHTA, CDR2 FQGTGA. Trimming left V 1 base short and J 7 bases short, with 7 bases between. The CDR3 covers 13 residues. Supplemented by reference TRBV7-3 and TRBJ2-2, the full variable domain reads GAGVSQTPSNKVTEKGKYVELRCDPISGHTALYWYRQSLGQGPEFLIYFQGTGAADDSGLPNDRFFAVRPEGSVSTLKIQRTERGDSAVYLCASSLSGDGELFFGEGSRLTVL.

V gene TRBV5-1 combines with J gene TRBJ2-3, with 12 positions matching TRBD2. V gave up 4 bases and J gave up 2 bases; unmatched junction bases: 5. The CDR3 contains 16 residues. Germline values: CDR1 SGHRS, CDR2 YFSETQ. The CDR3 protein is CASSPRTSGTTDTQYF. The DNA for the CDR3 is TGCGCCAGCAGCCCTCGGACTAGCGGGACCACAGATACGCAGTATTTT.

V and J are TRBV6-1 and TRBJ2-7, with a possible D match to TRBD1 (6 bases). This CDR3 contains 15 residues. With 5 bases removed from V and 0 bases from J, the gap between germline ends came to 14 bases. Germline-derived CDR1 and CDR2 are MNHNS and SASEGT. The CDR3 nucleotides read TGTGCCAGCAGTCCCGACAGGTCCTTCTCCTACGAGCAGTACTTC. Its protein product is CASSPDRSFSYEQYF.

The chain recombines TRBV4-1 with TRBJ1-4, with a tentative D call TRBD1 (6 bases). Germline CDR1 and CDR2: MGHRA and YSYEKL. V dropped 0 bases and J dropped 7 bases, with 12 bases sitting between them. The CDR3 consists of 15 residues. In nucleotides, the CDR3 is TGCGCCAGCAGCCAAGACTGGGGGCGAGGTGAAAAACTGTTTTTT. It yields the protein CASSQDWGRGEKLFF.

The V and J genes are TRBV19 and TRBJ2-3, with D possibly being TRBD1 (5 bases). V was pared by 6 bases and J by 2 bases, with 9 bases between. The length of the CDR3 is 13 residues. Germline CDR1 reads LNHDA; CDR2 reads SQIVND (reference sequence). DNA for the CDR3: TGTGCCAGTAGGGCGGACACCACAGATACGCAGTATTTT. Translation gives CASRADTTDTQYF.